This T cell receptor beta chain was documented in a study of identical twins. Each cDNA held unique molecular identifiers, and template switching gave it a universal primer site. TCRdb analysed the 5' RACE reads with MiXCR anew, one entry per CDR3 protein. Found here are fewer than 550,000 distinct CDR3 sequences, about 13% of them singletons; the top ten hold 0.8% to 1%. This clonotype was recorded a few times. What it recognizes is unknown. Healthy Caucasians supplied all donations. Overall study results and limits: The study found excess low generation probability among twin-shared out-of-frame alpha sequences. Fewer insertions characterized abundant cord blood beta clonotypes, whereas memory repertoires showed none.

The junction had 5 bases not matched to a gene; V was cut back by 9 bases and J by 7 bases. This CDR3 is 13 amino acids long. The V gene's germline CDR1 is ENHRY and CDR2 SYGVKD. The sample also formed part of further work on yellow fever vaccine responses in identical twins.

This TCR derives from a woman aged 18-29 years in good health. Sequenced: CD4+ T cells sorted from blood. The genes are TRBV10-3 and TRBJ1-6; 8 nucleotides match TRBD1. The CDR3: CAIQTGENSPLHF. The CDR3 coding sequence is TGTGCCATTCAGACAGGGGAAAATTCACCCCTCCACTTT.